One sample yielded the 19 T cell receptor beta chains listed below, sequenced in a study of blood T cell repertoires in COVID-19. Assay used: immunoSEQ multiplex PCR; TCRdb lists only in-frame clones, some missing. The data contain over 100,000 clones, roughly 86% of them seen just once; the ten biggest clones take up 10% to 12%. The sample consisted of peripheral blood. Receptor source: a woman aged 70-85 years with COVID-19, enrolled during active disease.

The table lists this clone with a count of one. The V and J genes are TRBV11-2 and TRBJ2-3; weak D call: TRBD1 (5 bases). Trimming stripped 0 bases from V and 5 bases from J, with 12 bases between. The CDR3 length is 15 residues. The germline V gene has CDR1 SGHAT and CDR2 FQNNGV. The CDR3 sequence is CASSLEGREGDTQYF. In DNA form, the CDR3 reads TGTGCCAGCAGCTTAGAAGGCAGGGAAGGAGATACGCAGTATTTT.

This chain connects TRBV28 to TRBJ1-4, with D perhaps TRBD1 (6 bases). Trimming took off 7 bases at V and 3 bases at J, with 12 bases between the two ends. The CDR3 covers 14 residues. The V gene's germline CDR1 is MDHEN and CDR2 SYDVKM. CDR3 in DNA: TGTGCCAGCATCTTGGACAGATCTAATGAAAAACTGTTTTTT. Translation: CASILDRSNEKLFF.

The count of this clone is one. The chain recombines TRBV3-1 (or the pseudogene TRBV3-2) with TRBJ1-4, with D possibly TRBD1 on 5 matching bases. CDR3 length: 14 residues. With 1 base removed from V and 7 bases from J, the gap between germline ends came to 10 bases. Germline CDR1 is LGHDT and CDR2 is YNNKEL (reference sequence). The CDR3 DNA reads as TGTGCCAGCAGCCAAGCAGGGAACGGTGAAAAACTGTTTTTT. Amino acids: CASSQAGNGEKLFF.

The V gene is TRBV19, the J gene TRBJ1-5; TRBD1 aligns across 7 bases. V was clipped by 4 bases and J by 3 bases; unmatched bases: 3. Germline V CDR1 and CDR2: LNHDA, SQIVND (reference sequence). The CDR3 runs 14 residues. For the CDR3, the DNA is TGTGCCAGTAGTACGGACAGGCCCAATCAGCCCCAGCATTTT. Protein: CASSTDRPNQPQHF.

V is TRBV10-3 and J is TRBJ1-1; D remains unclear. V gave up 7 bases and J gave up 1 base, with 10 bases separating them. Per germline, CDR1 ENHRY and CDR2 SYGVKD. The CDR3 covers 13 residues. The CDR3 sequence: CAINDRENTEAFF. For the CDR3, the DNA is TGTGCCATCAATGACCGGGAGAACACTGAAGCTTTCTTT.

The CDR3 sequence is CASSSGPGSYEQYF. In DNA, the CDR3 is TGCGCCAGCAGCTCCGGGCCAGGGTCCTACGAGCAGTACTTC. V gene TRBV5-1 combines with J gene TRBJ2-7; TRBD1 is a possible D gene (5 bases). This CDR3 has 14 amino acids. Trimming took 3 bases from V and 1 from J, leaving 11 bases between them. Germline V CDR1 and CDR2: SGHRS, YFSETQ.

The J gene is TRBJ1-3, the V gene TRBV5-1, with a possible D match to TRBD1 (5 bases). The germline gives CDR1 SGHRS, CDR2 YFSETQ. The CDR3 runs 15 residues. Between the trimmed V and J ends, which lost 4 bases and 0 bases, there was a span of 11 bases. Here the CDR3 reads CASSPGGGSGNTIYF. The DNA of the CDR3 is TGCGCCAGCAGCCCCGGGGGGGGCTCTGGAAACACCATATATTTT.

The chain combines TRBV11-2 with TRBJ1-5; TRBD1 aligns across 10 bases. The CDR3 runs to 15 residues. With 5 bases clipped from V and 4 bases from J, the junction kept 5 bases outside the gene matches. Germline V gene lookup returns CDR1 SGHAT and CDR2 FQNNGV. The CDR3 loop is CASSPGTGVNQPQHF. The DNA of the CDR3 is TGTGCCAGCAGCCCGGGGACAGGGGTTAATCAGCCCCAGCATTTT.

V gene TRBV19 combines with J gene TRBJ1-1; 7 bases align to TRBD1. This CDR3 comprises 14 residues. Per germline, CDR1 LNHDA and CDR2 SQIVND (reference sequence). J gave up 5 bases and V 4 bases, and 7 bases lay outside the gene matches. CDR3 nucleotide sequence: TGTGCCAGTAGTAACGACAGGGTGGGAACTGAAGCTTTCTTT. Protein product: CASSNDRVGTEAFF.

The CDR3 protein is CASSLGGGNEQYF. CDR3 bases: TGTGCCAGCTCCCTTGGAGGAGGGAACGAGCAGTACTTC. J is TRBJ2-7 and V is TRBV18; TRBD2 might be the D (6 bases). This CDR3 spans 13 amino acids. Germline V gene sequence: CDR1 KGHSH, CDR2 LQKENI. V lost 6 bases, J lost 5 bases, and 14 bases lay in between. Full variable domain (rest looked up from reference TRBV18 and TRBJ2-7): NAGVMQNPRHLVRRRGQEARLRCSPMKGHSHVYWYRQLPEEGLKFMVYLQKENIIDESGMPKERFSAEFPKEGPSILRIQQVVRGDSAAYFCASSLGGGNEQYFGPGTRLTVT.

A few counts support this clone. This chain joins TRBV6-5 and TRBJ2-1, with TRBD2 identical over 11 bases. Germline CDR1 MNHEY, CDR2 SVGAGI. CDR3 length equals 16 residues. Unmatched junction bases numbered 11, after V lost 4 bases and J lost 9 bases. This chain's CDR3 is CASSSHSGGDHGEQFF. DNA of the CDR3: TGTGCCAGCAGTTCCCATAGCGGGGGGGATCATGGTGAGCAGTTCTTC.

The rearrangement links TRBV7-9 to TRBJ2-7; D possibly corresponds to TRBD1 (5 bases). Deletions cut 3 bases from V and 2 bases from J, with 14 bases between. Per the germline V gene, CDR1 is SEHNR and CDR2 is FQNEAQ (reference sequence). The length of the CDR3 is 15 residues. The CDR3 DNA reads TGTGCCAGCAGCTTTGACAGACTGAATCCCTACGAGCAGTACTTC. Translation gives CASSFDRLNPYEQYF.

The gene calls are TRBV13 and TRBJ2-3, with 13 bases fitting TRBD2. After removal of 3 bases from V and 0 bases from J, the junction contained 3 bases not matched to a gene. Per germline, CDR1 PRHDT and CDR2 FYEKMQ (reference sequence). The CDR3 has 17 amino acids. CDR3 sequence (DNA): TGTGCCAGCAGCTTCCGGACTAGCGGGGGTAGCACAGATACGCAGTATTTT. Encoded protein: CASSFRTSGGSTDTQYF.

The V call is TRBV5-5, the J call TRBJ2-7; TRBD1 matches at 7 bases. The CDR3 has 15 amino acids. Looked up from germline, CDR1 is SGHKS and CDR2 is YYEKEE (reference sequence). With 5 bases clipped from V and 0 bases from J, the junction kept 8 bases outside the gene matches. CDR3 amino acids: CASRQARDSSYEQYF. DNA of the CDR3: TGTGCCAGCAGGCAGGCCCGGGACAGCTCCTACGAGCAGTACTTC.

The chain employs TRBV13 and TRBJ1-2; D is uncertain. The CDR3 extends over 14 amino acids. Trimming removed 0 bases from V and 4 bases from J, with 9 bases in between. Germline values: CDR1 PRHDT, CDR2 FYEKMQ (reference sequence). CDR3 nucleotide sequence: TGTGCCAGCAGCTTAGGACAGTCTGCCTATGGCTACACCTTC. Translated: CASSLGQSAYGYTF.

This chain joins TRBV28 and TRBJ2-1; the match to TRBD2 covers 14 bases. Germline trimming cut 5 bases from V and 6 bases from J; bases unmatched to any gene: 3. Germline values: CDR1 MDHEN, CDR2 SYDVKM. This CDR3 comprises 15 residues. The CDR3 DNA reads TGTGCCAGCAGTCGTGGACTAGCGGGGGGCAATGAGCAGTTCTTC. Translation gives CASSRGLAGGNEQFF.

DNA for the CDR3: TGCGCCAGCAGCGTAGCCGGTGCGGGGGGGTTAGACGATGAGCAGTTCTTC. It yields the protein CASSVAGAGGLDDEQFF. The chain has TRBV5-1 and TRBJ2-1; 9 nucleotides align to TRBD2. The CDR3 consists of 17 residues. The junction had 16 bases not matched to a gene; V was cut back by 4 bases and J by 8 bases. Germline-derived CDR1 and CDR2 are SGHRS and YFSETQ.

The V gene is TRBV11-2, the J gene TRBJ2-7; weak D call: TRBD1 (5 bases). Between the trimmed V and J ends, which lost 5 bases and 4 bases, there was a span of 18 bases. The CDR3 has 15 amino acids. The V gene's germline CDR1 is SGHAT and CDR2 FQNNGV. CDR3 in amino acids: CASSLKGFSGYEQYF. CDR3 bases: TGTGCCAGCAGCCTCAAGGGGTTTTCGGGTTACGAGCAGTACTTC.

The CDR3 is CASSLDTRGAGDTQYF. CDR3 bases: TGTGCCAGCAGCTTAGATACGCGGGGGGCAGGAGATACGCAGTATTTT. The V call is TRBV11-2, the J call TRBJ2-3, with 8 bases aligning to TRBD2. The CDR3 has 16 amino acids. After removal of 0 bases from V and 5 bases from J, the junction contained 7 bases not matched to a gene. Looked up from germline, CDR1 is SGHAT and CDR2 is FQNNGV.